The rows below give T cell receptor beta chains drawn from one sample of a study of blood T cell repertoires in COVID-19. Sequencing used immunoSEQ multiplex PCR; TCRdb keeps in-frame clones, though not all of them. The data show fewer than 350,000 clones, approximately 91% seen once. The material sequenced was peripheral blood. These receptors were taken from a man aged 18 to 35 with active or convalescent COVID-19. Both conserved end residues are part of each CDR3.

v_call: TRBV7-2
j_call: TRBJ1-3
cdr3_aa: CASSFGGNTIYF

v_call: TRBV20-1
j_call: TRBJ1-1
cdr3_aa: CSGNLNTEAFF

v_call: TRBV27
j_call: TRBJ1-5
cdr3_aa: CASSLSGGMGQPQHF

v_call: TRBV6-2/TRBV6-3
j_call: TRBJ2-2
cdr3_aa: CASSRGLSGELFF

v_call: TRBV5-8
j_call: TRBJ2-7
cdr3_aa: CASSNEDSRGQYF

v_call: TRBV4-3
j_call: TRBJ2-2
cdr3_aa: CASSHPGQGTGELFF

v_call: TRBV4-1
j_call: TRBJ1-2
cdr3_aa: CASRGVNRGGYTF

v_call: TRBV11-2
j_call: TRBJ2-1
cdr3_aa: CASSSASGANYNEQFF

v_call: TRBV5-1
j_call: TRBJ1-2
cdr3_aa: CASSPFGGTNYGYTF

v_call: TRBV7-4
j_call: TRBJ2-5
cdr3_aa: CASSFRDQGTQETQYF

v_call: TRBV12-5
j_call: TRBJ2-7
cdr3_aa: CASGLIRQGSHEQYF

v_call: TRBV11-2
j_call: TRBJ2-2
cdr3_aa: CASSLEWTSGPNTGELFF

v_call: TRBV24-1
j_call: TRBJ1-5
cdr3_aa: CATSDRNNQPQHF

v_call: TRBV5-1
j_call: TRBJ2-1
cdr3_aa: CASSLGQGNEQFF

v_call: TRBV7-9
j_call: TRBJ2-7
cdr3_aa: CASSKTRAGGNEQYF

v_call: TRBV3-1/TRBV3-2
j_call: TRBJ2-3
cdr3_aa: CASSHYSGDSTDTQYF

v_call: TRBV6-1
j_call: TRBJ2-1
cdr3_aa: CASSDPGAGGYSYNEQFF

v_call: TRBV19
j_call: TRBJ1-3
cdr3_aa: CASRPRSGYSGNTIYF

v_call: TRBV1
j_call: TRBJ2-1
cdr3_aa: CTSSQRRDSRTYNEQFF

v_call: TRBV6-6
j_call: TRBJ2-3
cdr3_aa: CASSYSTEADTQYF

v_call: TRBV9
j_call: TRBJ2-1
cdr3_aa: CASSVASGVASYNEQFF

v_call: TRBV6-4
j_call: TRBJ1-1
cdr3_aa: CASSSKTGGNTEAFF

v_call: TRBV19
j_call: TRBJ1-4
cdr3_aa: CASRHPGQTRGEKLFF

v_call: TRBV4-3
j_call: TRBJ1-1
cdr3_aa: CASSHQGGNTEAFF

v_call: TRBV10-3
j_call: TRBJ2-4
cdr3_aa: CAISESGEMNGAKNIQYF

v_call: TRBV11-2
j_call: TRBJ1-2
cdr3_aa: CASRAGVKNYGYTF

v_call: TRBV10-3
j_call: TRBJ1-2
cdr3_aa: CAISPYGGEPYGYTF

v_call: TRBV19
j_call: TRBJ2-3
cdr3_aa: CASSIGTSGADTQYF

v_call: TRBV6-1
j_call: TRBJ2-7
cdr3_aa: CASSEPSGGGFHGYEQYF

v_call: TRBV5-4
j_call: TRBJ2-7
cdr3_aa: CASSSGQGPYEQYF

v_call: TRBV19
j_call: TRBJ2-1
cdr3_aa: CASSLWGQGNEQFF

v_call: TRBV11-2
j_call: TRBJ2-7
cdr3_aa: CASSLGLGLPYEQYF

v_call: TRBV4-1
j_call: TRBJ1-4
cdr3_aa: CASSSGLTNEKLFF

v_call: TRBV28
j_call: TRBJ1-2
cdr3_aa: CASTGTGYGYTF

v_call: TRBV4-1
j_call: TRBJ1-1
cdr3_aa: CASSQGGGRQNTEAFF

v_call: TRBV27
j_call: TRBJ2-5
cdr3_aa: CASSFFGQKEETQYF

v_call: TRBV25-1
j_call: TRBJ1-3
cdr3_aa: CASSGGRGNTIYF

v_call: TRBV7-9
j_call: TRBJ1-2
cdr3_aa: CASSPQGDDYGYTF

v_call: TRBV19
j_call: TRBJ1-1
cdr3_aa: CASSMRVFTEAFF

v_call: TRBV5-1
j_call: TRBJ2-5
cdr3_aa: CASSLVQGQETQYF

v_call: TRBV5-6
j_call: TRBJ2-7
cdr3_aa: CASRSGTGVGEQYF

v_call: TRBV3-1/TRBV3-2
j_call: TRBJ1-2
cdr3_aa: CASRAGHGYTF

v_call: TRBV5-4
j_call: TRBJ2-5
cdr3_aa: CASSSGSQETQYF

v_call: TRBV5-1
j_call: TRBJ1-5
cdr3_aa: CASSLGQGAGQPQHF

v_call: TRBV19
j_call: TRBJ2-5
cdr3_aa: CASSIYRQETQYF

v_call: TRBV29-1
j_call: TRBJ2-5
cdr3_aa: CSVGQTIQETQYF